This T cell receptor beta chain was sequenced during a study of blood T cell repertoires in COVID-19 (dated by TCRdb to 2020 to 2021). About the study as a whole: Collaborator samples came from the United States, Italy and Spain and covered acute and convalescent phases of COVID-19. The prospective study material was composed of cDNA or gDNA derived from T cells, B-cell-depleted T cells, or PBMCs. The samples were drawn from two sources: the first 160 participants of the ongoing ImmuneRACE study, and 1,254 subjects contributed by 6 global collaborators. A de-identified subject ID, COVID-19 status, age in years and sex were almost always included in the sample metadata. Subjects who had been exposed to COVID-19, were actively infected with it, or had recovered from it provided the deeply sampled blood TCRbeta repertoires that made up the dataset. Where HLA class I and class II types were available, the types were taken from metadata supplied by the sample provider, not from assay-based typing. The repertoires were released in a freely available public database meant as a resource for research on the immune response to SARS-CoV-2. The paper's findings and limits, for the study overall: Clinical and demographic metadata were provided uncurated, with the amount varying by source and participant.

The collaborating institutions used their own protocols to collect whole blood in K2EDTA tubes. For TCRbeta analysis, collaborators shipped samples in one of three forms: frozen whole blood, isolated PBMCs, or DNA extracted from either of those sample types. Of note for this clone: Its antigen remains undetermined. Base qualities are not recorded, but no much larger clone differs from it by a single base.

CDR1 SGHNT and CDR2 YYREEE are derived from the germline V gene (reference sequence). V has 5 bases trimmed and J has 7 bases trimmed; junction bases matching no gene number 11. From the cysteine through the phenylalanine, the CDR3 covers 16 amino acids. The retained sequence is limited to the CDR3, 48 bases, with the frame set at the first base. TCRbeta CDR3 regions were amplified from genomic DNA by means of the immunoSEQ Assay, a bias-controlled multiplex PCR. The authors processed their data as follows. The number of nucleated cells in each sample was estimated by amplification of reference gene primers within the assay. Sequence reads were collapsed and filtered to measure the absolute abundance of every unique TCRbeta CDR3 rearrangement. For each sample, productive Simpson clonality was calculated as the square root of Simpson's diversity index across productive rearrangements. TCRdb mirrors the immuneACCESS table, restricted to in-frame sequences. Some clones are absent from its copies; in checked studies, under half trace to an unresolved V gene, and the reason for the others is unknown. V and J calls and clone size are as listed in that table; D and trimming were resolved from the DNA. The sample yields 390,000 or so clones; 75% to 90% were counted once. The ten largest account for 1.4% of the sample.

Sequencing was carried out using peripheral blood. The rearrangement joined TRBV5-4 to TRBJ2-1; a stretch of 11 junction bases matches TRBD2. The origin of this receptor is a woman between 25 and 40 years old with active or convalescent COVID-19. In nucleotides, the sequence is TGTGCCAGCAGTCACAAGACTAGCGGGAATTCTAATGAGCAGTTCTTC. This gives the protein CASSHKTSGNSNEQFF.